The clone carrying this T cell receptor beta chain was counted only a few times. TCRdb independently ran MiXCR on the 5' RACE reads; one entry per CDR3 protein. The table includes 560,000 or so distinct CDR3 sequences, 17% detected once. The data derive from a study of T-cell memory formation after mild COVID-19. Trimming took 1 base from V and 2 from J; bases not matched to a gene: 8. The germline V gene has CDR1 SQVTM and CDR2 ANQGSEA. This CDR3 contains 16 residues. Material: PBMCs or a T cell subset sorted from them (not recorded which). The receptor comes from an adult woman who had mild COVID-19 (a few samples of this study predate the infection). Cell type and time point are not known. The chain couples TRBV29-1 to TRBJ2-3; 8 nucleotides align to TRBD2. As DNA, the CDR3 is TGCAGCGTTGAAGTTTTGGCTAGCGGGTACACAGATACGCAGTATTTT. Its translation: CSVEVLASGYTDTQYF.